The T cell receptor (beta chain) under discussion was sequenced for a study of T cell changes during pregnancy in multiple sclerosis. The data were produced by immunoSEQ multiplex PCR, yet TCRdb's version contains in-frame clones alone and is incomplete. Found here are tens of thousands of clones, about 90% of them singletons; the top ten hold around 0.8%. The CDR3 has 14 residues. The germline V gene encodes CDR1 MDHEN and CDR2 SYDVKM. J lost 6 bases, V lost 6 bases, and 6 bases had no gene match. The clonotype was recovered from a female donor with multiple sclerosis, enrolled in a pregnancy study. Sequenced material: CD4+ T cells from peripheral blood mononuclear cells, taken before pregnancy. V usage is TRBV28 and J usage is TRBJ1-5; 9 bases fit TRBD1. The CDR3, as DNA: TGTGCCAGCAGCAGACAGGGGGTAGTTCAGCCCCAGCATTTT. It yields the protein CASSRQGVVQPQHF.